The clone carrying this T cell receptor (beta chain) is classed as medium-sized (0.01 to 0.1%). What it binds is not known. The germline V gene has CDR1 MNHNS and CDR2 SASEGT. Between the trimmed V and J ends, which lost 6 bases and 5 bases, there was a span of 13 bases. The CDR3 has 13 residues. The sample belongs to a study of T-cell reconstitution after alpha-beta-depleted transplantation in children. Study outcomes and limitations: Counts and diversity of T cells one year after transplant came mostly from newly produced T cells.

This sample's TCRbeta library carried unique molecular identifier barcodes. TCRdb used MiXCR to reprocess the PCR reads, holding one entry per CDR3 protein. The sample yields some 6,000 distinct CDR3 sequences, about 15% seen once. The sequence derives from a boy aged 5-17 years with acute lymphoblastic leukemia, due to receive a stem cell transplant. The gene calls are TRBV6-1 and TRBJ1-2; unclear D gene. The material sequenced was PBMCs, taken before TCRalphabeta/CD19-depleted stem cell transplant. CDR3 coding DNA: TGTGCCAGCAGGGAATGGGTGGGGTATGGCTACACCTTC. As protein: CASREWVGYGYTF.